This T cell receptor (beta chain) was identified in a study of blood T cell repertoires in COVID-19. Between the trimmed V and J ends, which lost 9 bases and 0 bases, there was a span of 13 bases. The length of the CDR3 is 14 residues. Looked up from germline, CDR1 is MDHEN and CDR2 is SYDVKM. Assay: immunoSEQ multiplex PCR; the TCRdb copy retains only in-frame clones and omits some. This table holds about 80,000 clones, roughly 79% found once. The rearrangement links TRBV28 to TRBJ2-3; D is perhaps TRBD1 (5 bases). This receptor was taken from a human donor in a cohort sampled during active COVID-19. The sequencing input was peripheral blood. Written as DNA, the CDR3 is TGTGCCAGTGCGACAGAGACTAGCACAGATACGCAGTATTTT. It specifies CASATETSTDTQYF.